Listed below are T cell receptor beta chains from one sample, sequenced in a study of T cells in Graves' hyperthyroidism and ophthalmopathy. Using its own MiXCR run on the multiplex PCR reads, TCRdb lists one record per CDR3 protein. The table records hundreds of thousands of distinct CDR3 sequences, nearly 20% of them present only once. The sample was blood. Every receptor here comes from a man in his forties with Graves' ophthalmopathy. CDR3s include the opening cysteine and the closing phenylalanine or tryptophan. A D gene is named only where the DNA matches it firmly. Clone sizes are given selectively: once, few, many, or a class where the clone is expanded.

CDR3 length,V gene,D gene,clone size,J gene,CDR3 protein,CDR3 DNA
17,TRBV11-2,.,many,TRBJ2-3,CASSLAFGTGSTDTQYF,TGTGCCAGCAGCTTAGCCTTTGGAACGGGCAGCACAGATACGCAGTATTTT
14,TRBV28,TRBD2,many,TRBJ2-5,CASSLAGIQETQYF,TGTGCCAGCAGCCTAGCGGGGATACAAGAGACCCAGTACTTC
17,TRBV11-2,TRBD2,.,TRBJ2-1,CASGYPPTGTSGRPPFF,TGTGCCAGCGGATACCCCCCTACCGGGACTAGCGGGAGGCCACCGTTCTTC
15,TRBV5-6,.,few,TRBJ1-5,CANSLFQGFNQPQHF,TGTGCCAACAGCTTGTTCCAGGGGTTTAATCAGCCCCAGCATTTT
15,TRBV20-1,.,.,TRBJ2-1,CSAGLDPVGYNEQFF,TGCAGTGCTGGACTCGACCCGGTGGGATACAATGAGCAGTTCTTC
15,TRBV10-3,.,.,TRBJ1-3,CAISGQGLSGNTIYF,TGTGCCATCAGTGGGCAGGGACTCTCTGGAAACACCATATATTTT
14,TRBV5-1,.,.,TRBJ2-7,CASSLDYLNYEQYF,TGCGCCAGCAGCCTGGACTATCTTAACTACGAGCAGTACTTC
14,TRBV20-1,.,many,TRBJ2-5,CSAKTNRLGETQYF,TGCAGTGCTAAGACAAACAGGCTCGGAGAGACCCAGTACTTC
16,TRBV12-3/TRBV12-4,TRBD1,many,TRBJ1-1,CASSHRMGQLKTEAFF,TGTGCCAGCAGTCATCGCATGGGACAGCTGAAAACTGAAGCTTTCTTT
14,TRBV28,.,many,TRBJ1-5,CATSGHVSNQPQHF,TGTGCCACCAGTGGACATGTGAGCAATCAGCCCCAGCATTTT
15,TRBV12-3/TRBV12-4,.,few,TRBJ2-3,CASSPKGSSTDTQYF,TGTGCCAGCAGCCCTAAAGGGTCTAGCACAGATACGCAGTATTTT
15,TRBV15,TRBD1,.,TRBJ1-1,CATSRDLDRGPEAFF,TGTGCCACCAGCAGAGACCTAGACAGGGGGCCTGAAGCTTTCTTT
14,TRBV3-1,.,few,TRBJ2-5,CASSHAIKGETQYF,TGTGCCAGCAGCCACGCTATTAAGGGCGAGACCCAGTACTTC
14,TRBV11-2,.,many,TRBJ2-5,CASSPTGPKETQYF,TGTGCCAGCAGCCCGACAGGACCCAAAGAGACCCAGTACTTC
13,TRBV2,.,few,TRBJ2-5,CASFLEYQETQYF,TGTGCCAGCTTTCTAGAGTACCAAGAGACCCAGTACTTC
17,TRBV4-1,TRBD2,.,TRBJ2-5,CASSQPRGLAGWETQYF,TGCGCCAGCAGCCAACCGCGAGGACTAGCAGGGTGGGAGACCCAGTACTTC
15,TRBV30,TRBD1,many,TRBJ1-1,CAWTGTQGVNTEAFF,TGTGCCTGGACCGGGACTCAGGGGGTGAACACTGAAGCTTTCTTT
13,TRBV12-3/TRBV12-4,.,few,TRBJ2-7,CASRSGQSRWQYF,TGTGCCAGCAGGTCCGGACAGAGTCGATGGCAGTACTTC
14,TRBV7-9,.,.,TRBJ2-7,CASSQTSNRYEQYF,TGTGCCAGCAGCCAAACTAGTAACCGGTACGAGCAGTACTTC
15,TRBV6-5,.,few,TRBJ2-2,CASSYPRGGTGELFF,TGTGCCAGCAGTTACCCCAGGGGAGGCACCGGGGAGCTGTTTTTT
12,TRBV7-6,.,.,TRBJ2-1,CASSTEYNEQFF,TGTGCCAGCAGCACAGAATACAATGAGCAGTTCTTC
16,TRBV30,.,few,TRBJ2-1,CAWRGYDGSSYNEQFF,TGTGCCTGGAGGGGGTATGACGGGAGCTCCTACAATGAGCAGTTCTTC
16,TRBV4-1,TRBD1,few,TRBJ2-3,CASSFISGTGVDTQYF,TGCGCCAGCAGCTTCATTTCCGGGACAGGGGTAGATACGCAGTATTTT
15,TRBV20-1,TRBD2,many,TRBJ2-5,CSASGREAVGETQYF,TGCAGTGCTAGCGGGCGGGAGGCGGTAGGGGAGACCCAGTACTTC
18,TRBV4-3,TRBD2,.,TRBJ2-5,CASSQRASGVKNQETQYF,TGCGCCAGCAGCCAAAGAGCTAGCGGGGTTAAGAACCAAGAGACCCAGTACTTC
14,TRBV6-2/TRBV6-3,.,few,TRBJ2-6,CASSSHIGANVLTF,TGTGCCAGCAGTTCTCACATCGGTGCCAACGTCCTGACTTTC
14,TRBV7-9,.,.,TRBJ2-7,CASSEGRGAYEQYF,TGTGCCAGCAGCGAAGGTCGAGGGGCCTACGAGCAGTACTTC
16,TRBV12-3/TRBV12-4,.,many,TRBJ2-3,CASSLGSSDNTDTQYF,TGTGCCAGCAGTTTAGGCTCTAGCGATAACACAGATACGCAGTATTTT
16,TRBV6-2/TRBV6-3,.,.,TRBJ2-1,CASSCSASGTIYEQFF,TGTGCCAGCAGTTGCTCGGCAAGCGGGACAATCTATGAGCAGTTCTTC
14,TRBV2,.,many,TRBJ2-2,CASSVGGDVGELFF,TGTGCCAGCAGTGTCGGGGGCGATGTCGGGGAGCTGTTTTTT
13,TRBV4-3,.,few,TRBJ1-5,CASSQDGDQPQHF,TGCGCCAGCAGCCAAGATGGGGATCAGCCCCAGCATTTT
13,TRBV30,.,many,TRBJ1-1,CAWSGGSDTEAFF,TGTGCCTGGAGCGGGGGTAGTGACACTGAAGCTTTCTTT
15,TRBV11-1,TRBD1,few,TRBJ2-7,CASSLNLDRVGEQYF,TGTGCCAGCAGCTTAAACCTGGACAGGGTAGGCGAGCAGTACTTC
12,TRBV29-1,.,.,TRBJ1-1,CSVEDKGFGAFF,TGCAGCGTTGAAGATAAGGGGTTTGGGGCTTTCTTT
15,TRBV5-1,.,.,TRBJ1-4,CASSPSVATNEKLFF,TGCGCCAGCAGCCCATCTGTTGCAACTAATGAAAAACTGTTTTTT
16,TRBV6-1,.,few,TRBJ1-5,CASRPLQGGGNQPQHF,TGTGCCAGCAGACCGCTACAGGGTGGAGGCAATCAGCCCCAGCATTTT
12,TRBV5-1,.,.,TRBJ2-3,CASSLVGQAQYF,TGCGCCAGCAGCTTAGTGGGTCAAGCGCAGTATTTT
15,TRBV2,.,many,TRBJ1-2,CASSERQGLLYGYTF,TGTGCCAGCAGTGAGCGTCAGGGGCTCCTCTATGGCTACACCTTC
14,TRBV28,.,many,TRBJ1-2,CASSTHRELYGYTF,TGTGCCAGCAGCACACACAGGGAACTTTATGGCTACACCTTC
15,TRBV6-2/TRBV6-3,.,.,TRBJ1-2,CASSDYGTPNYGYTF,TGTGCCAGCAGTGACTACGGGACACCCAACTATGGCTACACCTTC
17,TRBV12-3/TRBV12-4,TRBD1,many,TRBJ2-2,CASSSLVGTENTGELFF,TGTGCCAGCAGTTCGCTCGTGGGGACAGAGAACACCGGGGAGCTGTTTTTT